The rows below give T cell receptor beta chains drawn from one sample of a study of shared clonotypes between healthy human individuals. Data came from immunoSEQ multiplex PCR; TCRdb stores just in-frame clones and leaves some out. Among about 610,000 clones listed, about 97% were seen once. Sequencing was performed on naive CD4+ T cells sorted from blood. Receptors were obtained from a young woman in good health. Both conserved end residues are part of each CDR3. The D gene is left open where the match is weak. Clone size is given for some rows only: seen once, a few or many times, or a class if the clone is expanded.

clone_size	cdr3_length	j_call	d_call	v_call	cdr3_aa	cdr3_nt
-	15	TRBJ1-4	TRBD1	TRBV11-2	CASSPVAGGDQGLFF	TGTGCCAGCAGCCCTGTAGCAGGGGGCGACCAGGGACTGTTTTTT
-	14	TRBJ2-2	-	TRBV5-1	CASSLDVNTGELFF	TGCGCCAGCAGCTTGGATGTGAACACCGGGGAGCTGTTTTTT
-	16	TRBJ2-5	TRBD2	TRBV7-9	CASSLVRTSGGSTQYF	TGTGCCAGCAGCTTAGTGCGGACTAGCGGGGGCTCCACCCAGTACTTC
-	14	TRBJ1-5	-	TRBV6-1	CASSLQGGGQPQHF	TGTGCCAGCAGTTTACAGGGAGGAGGTCAGCCCCAGCATTTT
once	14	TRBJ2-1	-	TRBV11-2	CASSFREMNNEQFF	TGTGCCAGCAGCTTCCGGGAAATGAACAATGAGCAGTTCTTC
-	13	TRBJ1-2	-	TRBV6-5	CASKKNVGYGYTF	TGTGCCAGCAAAAAAAATGTGGGCTATGGCTACACCTTC
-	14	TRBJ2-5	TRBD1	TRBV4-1	CASSKGQGVETQYF	TGCGCCAGCAGCAAAGGACAGGGTGTAGAGACCCAGTACTTC
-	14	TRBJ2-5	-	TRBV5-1	CASSLSGIKETQYF	TGCGCCAGCAGCTTGAGCGGAATTAAAGAGACCCAGTACTTC
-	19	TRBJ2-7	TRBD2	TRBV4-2	CASSQDWVGTSGSIYEQYF	TGTGCCAGCAGCCAAGATTGGGTCGGGACTAGCGGGAGTATCTACGAGCAGTACTTC
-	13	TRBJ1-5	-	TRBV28	CASNGASDQPQHF	TGTGCCAGCAATGGGGCCTCCGATCAGCCCCAGCATTTT
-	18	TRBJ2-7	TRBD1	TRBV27	CASSIRVLGQGVFREQYF	TGTGCCAGCAGTATCAGAGTTCTTGGACAGGGGGTTTTTAGGGAGCAGTACTTC
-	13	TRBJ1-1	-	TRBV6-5	CASSSRQSTEAFF	TGTGCCAGCAGTTCAAGACAGAGTACTGAAGCTTTCTTT
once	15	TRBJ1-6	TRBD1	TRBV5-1	CASSLVGTVNSPLHF	TGCGCCAGCAGCTTGGTCGGGACAGTGAATTCACCCCTCCACTTT
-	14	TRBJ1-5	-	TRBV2	CASSETYSNQPQHF	TGTGCCAGCAGTGAGACCTATAGCAATCAGCCCCAGCATTTT
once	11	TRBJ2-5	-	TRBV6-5	CASRGLETQYF	TGTGCCAGCAGGGGTTTAGAGACCCAGTACTTC
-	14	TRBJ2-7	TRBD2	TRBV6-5	CASSTFGEGYEQYF	TGTGCCAGCAGTACCTTTGGGGAGGGGTACGAGCAGTACTTC
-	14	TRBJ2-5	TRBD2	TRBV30	CAGKKRLAGETQYF	TGTGCCGGTAAAAAACGACTAGCGGGAGAGACCCAGTACTTC
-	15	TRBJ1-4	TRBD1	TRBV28	CASSSTGGGNEKLFF	TGTGCCAGCAGTTCGACAGGGGGGGGCAATGAAAAACTGTTTTTT
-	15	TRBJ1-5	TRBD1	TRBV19	CASSMDRAGNQPQHF	TGTGCCAGTAGTATGGACAGGGCGGGCAATCAGCCCCAGCATTTT
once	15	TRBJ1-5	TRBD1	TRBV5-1	CASSPWTGVNQPQHF	TGCGCCAGCAGCCCGTGGACAGGAGTTAATCAGCCCCAGCATTTT
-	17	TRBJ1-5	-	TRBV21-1	CASSSFTEEAANQPQHF	TGTGCCAGCAGCTCATTCACAGAGGAGGCAGCAAATCAGCCCCAGCATTTT
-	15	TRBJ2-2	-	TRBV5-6	CASSGLAINTGELFF	TGTGCCAGCAGCGGCCTAGCGATAAACACCGGGGAGCTGTTTTTT
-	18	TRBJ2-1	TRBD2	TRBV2	CASSPPPASGRGMDEQFF	TGTGCCAGCAGTCCTCCCCCTGCTAGCGGGAGGGGGATGGATGAGCAGTTCTTC
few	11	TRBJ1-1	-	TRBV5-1	CASSSDTEAFF	TGCGCCAGCAGCTCGGACACTGAAGCTTTCTTT
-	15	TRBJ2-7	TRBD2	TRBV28	CASSVGLFASYEQYF	TGTGCCAGCAGTGTGGGACTATTCGCCTCCTACGAGCAGTACTTC
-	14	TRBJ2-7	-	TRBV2	CASIDHRGAYEQYF	TGTGCCAGCATTGACCACCGTGGGGCCTACGAGCAGTACTTC
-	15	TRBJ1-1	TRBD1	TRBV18	CASSPSQGTDTEAFF	TGTGCCAGCTCACCGTCCCAGGGGACAGACACTGAAGCTTTCTTT
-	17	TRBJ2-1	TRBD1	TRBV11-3	CASSSQATTGYYNEQFF	TGTGCCAGCAGCTCCCAAGCTACGACAGGGTACTACAATGAGCAGTTCTTC
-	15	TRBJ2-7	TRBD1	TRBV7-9	CASSGGQESSYEQYF	TGTGCCAGCAGCGGTGGACAGGAGAGCTCCTACGAGCAGTACTTC
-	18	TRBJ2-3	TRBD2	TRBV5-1	CASSLAGVSGRAADTQYF	TGCGCCAGCAGCTTGGCCGGCGTTAGCGGGAGGGCCGCAGATACGCAGTATTTT
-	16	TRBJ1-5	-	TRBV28	CASSDLTSGVGQPQHF	TGTGCCAGCAGCGACCTCACATCGGGGGTAGGTCAGCCCCAGCATTTT
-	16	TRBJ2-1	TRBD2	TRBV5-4	CASSLAGGSSYNEQFF	TGTGCCAGCAGCTTGGCCGGGGGGAGCTCCTACAATGAGCAGTTCTTC
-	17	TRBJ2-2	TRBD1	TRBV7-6	CASSPRRQGARTGELFF	TGTGCCAGCAGCCCACGACGGCAGGGGGCGCGAACCGGGGAGCTGTTTTTT
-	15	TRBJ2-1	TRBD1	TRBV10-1	CASSVETGGKNEQFF	TGCGCCAGCAGTGTGGAGACAGGGGGGAAAAATGAGCAGTTCTTC
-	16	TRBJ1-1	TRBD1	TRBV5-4	CASSPWTGTRNTEAFF	TGTGCCAGCAGCCCTTGGACAGGGACAAGGAACACTGAAGCTTTCTTT
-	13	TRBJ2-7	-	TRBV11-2	CASSLDRSYEQYF	TGTGCCAGCAGCTTAGATAGGTCCTACGAGCAGTACTTC
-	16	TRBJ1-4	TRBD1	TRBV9	CASSVGQGATNEKLFF	TGTGCCAGCAGCGTGGGACAGGGGGCCACTAATGAAAAACTGTTTTTT
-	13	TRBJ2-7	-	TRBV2	CASSSGLDYEQYF	TGTGCCAGCAGTTCGGGACTTGACTACGAGCAGTACTTC
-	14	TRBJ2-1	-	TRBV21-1	CASSNTPTRNEQFF	TGTGCCAGCAGCAACACCCCCACTAGGAATGAGCAGTTCTTC
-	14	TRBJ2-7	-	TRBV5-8	CASSLSAQSYEQYF	TGTGCCAGCAGCTTGTCCGCCCAATCCTACGAGCAGTACTTC
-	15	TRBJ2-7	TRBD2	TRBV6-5	CASRTSSTGGYEQYF	TGTGCCAGTAGGACAAGCTCAACGGGAGGCTACGAGCAGTACTTC
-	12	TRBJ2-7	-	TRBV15	CATSRASSEQYF	TGTGCCACCAGCAGAGCTAGTTCCGAGCAGTACTTC
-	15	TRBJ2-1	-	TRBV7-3	CASSLNPSSYNEQFF	TGTGCCAGCAGCTTAAACCCCAGCTCCTACAATGAGCAGTTCTTC
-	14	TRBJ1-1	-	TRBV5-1	CASSLEGVSTEAFF	TGCGCCAGCAGCTTGGAAGGGGTTTCCACTGAAGCTTTCTTT
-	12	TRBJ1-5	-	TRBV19	CASSMGNQPQHF	TGTGCCAGTAGTATGGGGAATCAGCCCCAGCATTTT
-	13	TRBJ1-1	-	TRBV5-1	CASSLEPGTEAFF	TGCGCCAGCAGCCTCGAACCTGGGACTGAAGCTTTCTTT
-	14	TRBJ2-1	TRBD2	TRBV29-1	CSADPPGLGGEQFF	TGCAGCGCCGATCCCCCAGGACTAGGCGGTGAGCAGTTCTTC
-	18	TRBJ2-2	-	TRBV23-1	CASSQPNVGGPNTGELFF	TGCGCCAGCAGTCAACCGAACGTTGGAGGGCCGAACACCGGGGAGCTGTTTTTT
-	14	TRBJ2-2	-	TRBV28	CASSLEDVGRELFF	TGTGCCAGCAGTTTAGAGGATGTCGGGAGGGAGCTGTTTTTT
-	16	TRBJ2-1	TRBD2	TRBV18	CASSPPGIWGGDEQFF	TGTGCCAGCTCACCACCTGGAATATGGGGGGGAGATGAGCAGTTCTTC